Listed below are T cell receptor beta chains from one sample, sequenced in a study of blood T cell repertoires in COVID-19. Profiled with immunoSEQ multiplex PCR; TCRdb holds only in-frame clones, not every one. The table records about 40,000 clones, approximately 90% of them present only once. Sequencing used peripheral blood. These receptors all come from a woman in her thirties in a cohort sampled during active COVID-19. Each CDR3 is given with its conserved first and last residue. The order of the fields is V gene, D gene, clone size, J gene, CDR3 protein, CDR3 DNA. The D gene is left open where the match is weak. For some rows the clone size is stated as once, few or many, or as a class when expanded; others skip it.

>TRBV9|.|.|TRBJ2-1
CASSPGTAKYEQFF
TGTGCCAGCAGCCCCGGGACTGCGAAGTATGAGCAGTTCTTC
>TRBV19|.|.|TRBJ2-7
CASSSASAFYEQYF
TGTGCCAGTAGTAGCGCTAGCGCGTTCTACGAGCAGTACTTC
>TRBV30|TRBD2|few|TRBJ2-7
CAWSVTGGSEQYF
TGTGCCTGGAGTGTCACGGGAGGGTCCGAGCAGTACTTC
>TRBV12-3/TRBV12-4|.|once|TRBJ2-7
CASSLSQTYEQYF
TGTGCCAGCAGTTTGAGTCAAACCTACGAGCAGTACTTC
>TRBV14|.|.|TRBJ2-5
CASSQVIGVETQYF
TGTGCCAGCAGCCAAGTAATAGGGGTCGAGACCCAGTACTTC
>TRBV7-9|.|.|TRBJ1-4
CASSSWEDGEKLFF
TGTGCCAGCAGCTCGTGGGAGGATGGGGAAAAACTGTTTTTT
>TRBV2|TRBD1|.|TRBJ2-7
CATKPGQGPYEQYF
TGTGCCACCAAACCCGGACAGGGACCATACGAGCAGTACTTC
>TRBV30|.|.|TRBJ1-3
CAWSVGRTSSGNTIYF
TGTGCCTGGAGTGTCGGGCGGACAAGCTCTGGAAACACCATATATTTT
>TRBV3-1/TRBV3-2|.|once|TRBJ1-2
CASSHGAGYTF
TGTGCCAGCAGCCATGGGGCTGGCTACACCTTC
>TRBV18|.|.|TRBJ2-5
CASSPGRETQYF
TGTGCCAGCTCACCAGGGAGAGAGACCCAGTACTTC
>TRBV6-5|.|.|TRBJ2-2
CASLANTGELFF
TGTGCCAGCCTAGCGAACACCGGGGAGCTGTTTTTT
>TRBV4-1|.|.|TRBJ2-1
CASSPFSEQFF
TGCGCCAGCAGCCCTTTCTCTGAGCAGTTCTTC
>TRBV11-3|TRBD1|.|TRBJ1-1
CASRRDSPTAFF
TGTGCCAGCAGAAGGGACAGCCCAACGGCTTTCTTT
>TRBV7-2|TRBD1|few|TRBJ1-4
CASSSFDRVKEKLFF
TGTGCCAGCAGCTCCTTCGACAGGGTAAAGGAAAAACTGTTTTTT
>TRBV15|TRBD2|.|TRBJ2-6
CATSVTSGISGANVLTF
TGTGCCACCAGCGTCACTAGCGGGATCTCTGGGGCCAACGTCCTGACTTTC
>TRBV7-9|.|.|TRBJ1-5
CASSQSAGGQPQHF
TGTGCCAGCAGCCAAAGCGCAGGAGGCCAGCCCCAGCATTTT
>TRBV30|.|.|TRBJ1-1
CAWSPDSMNTEAFF
TGTGCCTGGAGTCCGGACAGTATGAACACTGAAGCTTTCTTT
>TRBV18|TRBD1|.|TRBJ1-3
CASSPRQGKITGNTIYF
TGTGCCAGCTCTCCAAGACAGGGTAAAATAACTGGAAACACCATATATTTT
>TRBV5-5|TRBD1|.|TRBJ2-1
CASSFLQGHEQFF
TGTGCCAGCAGCTTCCTACAGGGGCATGAGCAGTTCTTC
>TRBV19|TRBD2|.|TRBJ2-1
CASSITSGISYNEQFF
TGTGCCAGTAGTATAACTAGCGGGATTTCCTACAATGAGCAGTTCTTC
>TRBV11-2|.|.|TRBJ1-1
CASSLDRRKSEAFF
TGTGCCAGCAGCTTAGATAGGAGAAAGTCTGAAGCTTTCTTT
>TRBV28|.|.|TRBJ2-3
CASSFRVLDTQYF
TGTGCCAGCAGTTTCAGGGTTTTAGATACGCAGTATTTT
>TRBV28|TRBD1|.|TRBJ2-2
CASSLWGTGDTGELFF
TGTGCCAGCAGTTTGTGGGGGACAGGGGACACCGGGGAGCTGTTTTTT
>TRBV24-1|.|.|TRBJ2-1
CATSGEGDEYNEQFF
TGTGCCACCAGTGGCGAGGGCGACGAGTACAATGAGCAGTTCTTC
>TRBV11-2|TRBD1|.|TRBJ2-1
CASSPQQGLPSYNEQFF
TGTGCCAGCAGCCCGCAACAGGGGCTCCCTTCCTACAATGAGCAGTTCTTC
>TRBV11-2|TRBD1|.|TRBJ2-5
CASSRQGQETQYF
TGTGCCAGCAGCCGACAGGGCCAAGAGACCCAGTACTTC
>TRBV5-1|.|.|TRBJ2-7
CASTGSGEQYF
TGCGCCAGCACGGGGAGCGGGGAGCAGTACTTC
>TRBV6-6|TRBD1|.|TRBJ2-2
CASRSGQGALDGELFF
TGTGCCAGCAGATCGGGACAGGGGGCGCTGGACGGGGAGCTGTTTTTT
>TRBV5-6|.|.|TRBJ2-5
CASTTQDPGEGETQYF
TGTGCCAGCACCACACAGGATCCGGGAGAGGGTGAGACCCAGTACTTC
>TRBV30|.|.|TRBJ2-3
CAWGQTTDTQYF
TGTGCCTGGGGACAGACCACAGATACGCAGTATTTT
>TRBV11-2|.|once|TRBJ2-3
CASSSNRAQGPQYF
TGTGCCAGCAGCTCGAACAGGGCCCAGGGCCCGCAGTATTTT
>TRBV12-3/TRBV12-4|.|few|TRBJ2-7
CASSITGPEQYF
TGTGCCAGCAGTATAACAGGGCCCGAGCAGTACTTC
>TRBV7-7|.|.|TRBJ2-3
CASSLLGGDTQYF
TGTGCTAGCAGCCTATTGGGGGGAGATACGCAGTATTTT
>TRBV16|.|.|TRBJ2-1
CASSQSEWREQFF
TGTGCCAGCAGCCAATCTGAATGGAGAGAGCAGTTCTTC
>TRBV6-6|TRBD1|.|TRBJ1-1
CASTPYRGEAFF
TGTGCCAGCACTCCTTACAGGGGAGAGGCTTTCTTT